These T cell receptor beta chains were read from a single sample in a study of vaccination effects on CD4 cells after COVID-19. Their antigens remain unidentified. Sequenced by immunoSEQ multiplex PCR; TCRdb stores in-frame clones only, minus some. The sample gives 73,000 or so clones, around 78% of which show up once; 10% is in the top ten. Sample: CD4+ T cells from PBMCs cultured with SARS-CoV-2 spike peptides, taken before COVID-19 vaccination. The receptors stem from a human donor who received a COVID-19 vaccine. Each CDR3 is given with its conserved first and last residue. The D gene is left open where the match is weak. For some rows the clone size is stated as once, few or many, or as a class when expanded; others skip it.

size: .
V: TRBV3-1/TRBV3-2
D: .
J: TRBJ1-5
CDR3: CASSQVEGPNQPQHF
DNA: TGTGCCAGCAGCCAGGTCGAGGGGCCCAATCAGCCCCAGCATTTT

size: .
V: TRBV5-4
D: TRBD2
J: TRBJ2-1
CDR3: CASSWTSGGRYNEQFF
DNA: TGTGCCAGCAGCTGGACTAGCGGGGGGCGATACAATGAGCAGTTCTTC

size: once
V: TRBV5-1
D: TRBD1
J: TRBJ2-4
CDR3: CASSEGARVKNIQYF
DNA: TGCGCCAGCAGCGAGGGGGCTAGGGTCAAAAACATTCAGTACTTC

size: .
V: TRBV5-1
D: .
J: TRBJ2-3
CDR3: CASSQGGLADTQYF
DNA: TGCGCCAGCAGCCAGGGAGGTTTAGCAGATACGCAGTATTTT

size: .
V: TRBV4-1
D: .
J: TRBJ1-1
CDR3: CASSQRVGGGEAFF
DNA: TGCGCCAGCAGCCAGCGGGTTGGAGGTGGTGAAGCTTTCTTT

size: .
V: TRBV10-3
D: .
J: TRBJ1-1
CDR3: CAIRDLQGNTEAFF
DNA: TGTGCCATCAGGGACCTACAGGGAAACACTGAAGCTTTCTTT

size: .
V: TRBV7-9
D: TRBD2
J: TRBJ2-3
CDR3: CASSLARLAGGVTDTQYF
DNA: TGTGCCAGCAGCTTAGCGCGACTAGCGGGGGGGGTGACAGATACGCAGTATTTT

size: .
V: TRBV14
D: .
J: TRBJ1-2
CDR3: CASSQSRFYGYTF
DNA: TGTGCCAGCAGCCAAAGCCGGTTCTATGGCTACACCTTC

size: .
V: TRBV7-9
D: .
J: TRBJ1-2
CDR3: CASSGRRRPDHYGYTF
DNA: TGTGCCAGCAGCGGTAGGAGGCGGCCGGATCACTATGGCTACACCTTC

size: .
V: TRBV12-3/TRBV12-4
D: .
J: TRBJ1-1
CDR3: CASSFEDTEAFF
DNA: TGTGCCAGCAGTTTTGAAGACACTGAAGCTTTCTTT

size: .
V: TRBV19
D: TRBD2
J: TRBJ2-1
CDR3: CATRTSGGLYNEQFF
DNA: TGTGCCACCCGGACTAGCGGGGGACTCTACAATGAGCAGTTCTTC

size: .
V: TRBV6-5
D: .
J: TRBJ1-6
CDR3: CASIGVGQGVSPLHF
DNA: TGTGCCAGCATTGGTGTGGGGCAGGGAGTTTCACCCCTCCACTTT

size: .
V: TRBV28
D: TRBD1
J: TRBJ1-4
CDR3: CASRRGQWEKLFF
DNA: TGTGCCAGCCGCAGGGGGCAGTGGGAAAAACTGTTTTTT

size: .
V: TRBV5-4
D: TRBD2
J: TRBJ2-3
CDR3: CASSRPGAGHHTDTQYF
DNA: TGTGCCAGCAGCCGTCCGGGAGCGGGGCACCACACAGATACGCAGTATTTT

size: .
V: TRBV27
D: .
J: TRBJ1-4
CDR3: CASSPVTGLKEKLFF
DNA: TGTGCCAGCAGTCCTGTTACAGGGTTGAAGGAAAAACTGTTTTTT

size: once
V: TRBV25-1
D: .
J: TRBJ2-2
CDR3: CASSESGNTGELFF
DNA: TGTGCCAGCAGTGAATCGGGGAACACCGGGGAGCTGTTTTTT

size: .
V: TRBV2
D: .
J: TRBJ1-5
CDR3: CASSERRQISNQPQHF
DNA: TGTGCCAGCAGTGAGAGGAGGCAGATTTCAAATCAGCCCCAGCATTTT